This is a list of T cell receptor beta chains from one sample in a study of response to subunit inactivated influenza vaccine. TCRdb processed the RT-PCR reads anew with MiXCR; each CDR3 protein has one entry. The table has approximately 500,000 distinct CDR3 sequences, roughly 25% seen once; the top ten hold 2.5% to 3.5%. These records were also assigned to another study, of T cells expressing NK-cell markers.

The sequencing here drew on CD4+ T cells sorted from PBMCs, taken roughly 13 days after vaccination. The receptor set was obtained from a man aged 45-60 years who received an inactivated influenza vaccine. The CDR3 runs from the conserved cysteine through the conserved F or W. A D gene is named only where the DNA matches it firmly. Some rows have no size entry. The others give once, few or many, or a class for an expanded clone.

d_gene: -; abundance: -; j_gene: TRBJ2-3; v_gene: TRBV6-1; CDR3nt: TGTGCCAGCAGCAACGGCGCGGGCACAGATACGCAGTATTTT; CDR3aa: CASSNGAGTDTQYF
d_gene: TRBD1; abundance: -; j_gene: TRBJ2-2; v_gene: TRBV18; CDR3nt: TGTGCCAGCTCCCGGACAGGGAGGTCTCTCGACACCGGGGAGCTGTTTTTT; CDR3aa: CASSRTGRSLDTGELFF
d_gene: -; abundance: few; j_gene: TRBJ2-3; v_gene: TRBV5-1; CDR3nt: TGCGCCAGCAGGTGGGGCAGTGATACAGATACGCAGTATTTT; CDR3aa: CASRWGSDTDTQYF
d_gene: -; abundance: few; j_gene: TRBJ2-5; v_gene: TRBV21-1; CDR3nt: TGTGCCACCGCCCTGTCCGGGGCCCAAGAGACCCAGTACTTC; CDR3aa: CATALSGAQETQYF
d_gene: -; abundance: few; j_gene: TRBJ2-5; v_gene: TRBV18; CDR3nt: TGTGCCAGCTCACCAGGGACACCCCAAGGGATGTCGGGGACCCAGTACTTC; CDR3aa: CASSPGTPQGMSGTQYF
d_gene: TRBD2; abundance: few; j_gene: TRBJ2-7; v_gene: TRBV12-3/TRBV12-4; CDR3nt: TGTGCCAGCAGTCCCTTAGGACTAGCGCTCCGCCACGAGCAGTACTTC; CDR3aa: CASSPLGLALRHEQYF
d_gene: -; abundance: -; j_gene: TRBJ2-4; v_gene: TRBV5-5; CDR3nt: TGTGCCAGCAGCCCCCTAGGTCCGGCCCCAAACATTCTGTACTTC; CDR3aa: CASSPLGPAPNILYF
d_gene: -; abundance: -; j_gene: TRBJ1-1; v_gene: TRBV20-1; CDR3nt: TGCAGGGCCCGGCGAGGCGGCACTGAAGCTTTCTTT; CDR3aa: CRARRGGTEAFF
d_gene: -; abundance: -; j_gene: TRBJ1-1; v_gene: TRBV29-1; CDR3nt: TGCAGCGTGGGGGGGGGCCTCGAGGCCACTGAAGCTTTCTTT; CDR3aa: CSVGGGLEATEAFF
d_gene: -; abundance: -; j_gene: TRBJ1-2; v_gene: TRBV20-1; CDR3nt: TGCAGTGCCCAAGACAGGTTATCTCTCTATGGCTACACCTTC; CDR3aa: CSAQDRLSLYGYTF
d_gene: -; abundance: -; j_gene: TRBJ2-7; v_gene: TRBV12-3/TRBV12-4; CDR3nt: TGTGCCAGCAGTTCCTCCCTAGGGAGTTCCGAGCAGTACTTC; CDR3aa: CASSSSLGSSEQYF
d_gene: TRBD2; abundance: few; j_gene: TRBJ2-1; v_gene: TRBV4-2; CDR3nt: TGTGCCAGCAGTTCGACTAGCGGGGGAGGCTATGAGCAGTTCTTC; CDR3aa: CASSSTSGGGYEQFF
d_gene: -; abundance: -; j_gene: TRBJ2-3; v_gene: TRBV7-9; CDR3nt: TGTGCCAGCAGCTTCGTGGGAGAAAGGACGCAGTATTTT; CDR3aa: CASSFVGERTQYF
d_gene: TRBD2; abundance: few; j_gene: TRBJ2-1; v_gene: TRBV12-3/TRBV12-4; CDR3nt: TGTGCCAGCAGCCATTCGGGACTATTGATTGAGCAGTTCTTC; CDR3aa: CASSHSGLLIEQFF
d_gene: TRBD1; abundance: -; j_gene: TRBJ2-2; v_gene: TRBV12-3/TRBV12-4; CDR3nt: TGTGCCAGCAATCCCGGACAGGGGATATGGGGAAGGGAGCTGTTTTTT; CDR3aa: CASNPGQGIWGRELFF
d_gene: TRBD1; abundance: -; j_gene: TRBJ1-3; v_gene: TRBV25-1; CDR3nt: TGTGCCAGCAGTGACCCCCACAGGGGGGTTGGAAACACCATATATTTT; CDR3aa: CASSDPHRGVGNTIYF
d_gene: -; abundance: few; j_gene: TRBJ1-2; v_gene: TRBV4-3; CDR3nt: TGCGCCAGCAGCCAAGATATTGGGGACTATGGCTACACCTTC; CDR3aa: CASSQDIGDYGYTF
d_gene: TRBD2; abundance: few; j_gene: TRBJ2-1; v_gene: TRBV20-1; CDR3nt: TGCAGTGCTAGAGACGGGCGGGGGGGCCTGTACAATGAGCAGTTCTTC; CDR3aa: CSARDGRGGLYNEQFF
d_gene: -; abundance: -; j_gene: TRBJ1-5; v_gene: TRBV6-5; CDR3nt: TGTGCCAGCAGTTACTCGAGGGGGTTCTATAGCAATCAGCCCCAGCATTTT; CDR3aa: CASSYSRGFYSNQPQHF
d_gene: -; abundance: -; j_gene: TRBJ1-2; v_gene: TRBV20-1; CDR3nt: TGCAGTGCACGCTATGTATCGGGGGCGCGATATGGCTACACCTTC; CDR3aa: CSARYVSGARYGYTF
d_gene: -; abundance: few; j_gene: TRBJ2-1; v_gene: TRBV5-6; CDR3nt: TGTGCCAGCAGCTTTAAGGGTTCCCAGTTCTTC; CDR3aa: CASSFKGSQFF
d_gene: -; abundance: -; j_gene: TRBJ1-6; v_gene: TRBV7-9; CDR3nt: TGTGCCAGCAGCGTGACAGATAATTCACCCCTCCACTTT; CDR3aa: CASSVTDNSPLHF
d_gene: -; abundance: -; j_gene: TRBJ1-2; v_gene: TRBV5-1; CDR3nt: TGCGCCAGCAGCTTGGAGGCTGGTTACAGAAACTATGGCTACACCTTC; CDR3aa: CASSLEAGYRNYGYTF
d_gene: -; abundance: -; j_gene: TRBJ2-5; v_gene: TRBV5-1; CDR3nt: TGCGCCAGCAGCCTGGGGTCGTGGGAACAAGAGACCCAGTACTTC; CDR3aa: CASSLGSWEQETQYF
d_gene: -; abundance: -; j_gene: TRBJ1-3; v_gene: TRBV11-2; CDR3nt: TGTGCCAGCAGTCTTGGACATAGGGGGGCGAGCTCTGGAAACACCATATATTTT; CDR3aa: CASSLGHRGASSGNTIYF
d_gene: TRBD2; abundance: -; j_gene: TRBJ2-3; v_gene: TRBV7-9; CDR3nt: TGTGCCAGCAGCTTTGGACTAGCGGGCGGCACAGATACGCAGTATTTT; CDR3aa: CASSFGLAGGTDTQYF
d_gene: -; abundance: few; j_gene: TRBJ2-7; v_gene: TRBV15; CDR3nt: TGTGCCACCAGCAGAGATCAGAAGGTCTCCTACGAGCAGTACTTC; CDR3aa: CATSRDQKVSYEQYF
d_gene: -; abundance: -; j_gene: TRBJ1-4; v_gene: TRBV30; CDR3nt: TGTGCCTGGAGTGTACAGCATGGCAGGGTAGGAGAAAAACTGTTTTTT; CDR3aa: CAWSVQHGRVGEKLFF
d_gene: TRBD1; abundance: -; j_gene: TRBJ1-4; v_gene: TRBV6-5; CDR3nt: TGTGCCAGCAGTTACACCGACAGGGGGCGATCCAAAAAACTGTTTTTT; CDR3aa: CASSYTDRGRSKKLFF
d_gene: TRBD2; abundance: many; j_gene: TRBJ2-5; v_gene: TRBV12-3/TRBV12-4; CDR3nt: TGTGCCAGCAGTTTACGCGGGAGGGTCCAAGAGACCCAGTACTTC; CDR3aa: CASSLRGRVQETQYF
d_gene: -; abundance: -; j_gene: TRBJ1-5; v_gene: TRBV4-1; CDR3nt: TGCGCCAGCAGCCAGGAATCGCATCAGCCCCAGCATTTT; CDR3aa: CASSQESHQPQHF
d_gene: TRBD2; abundance: few; j_gene: TRBJ2-1; v_gene: TRBV4-1; CDR3nt: TGCGCCAGCAGCCAAGATATGCGGGGGGCATACAATGAGCAGTTCTTC; CDR3aa: CASSQDMRGAYNEQFF
d_gene: -; abundance: few; j_gene: TRBJ1-1; v_gene: TRBV10-3; CDR3nt: TGTGCCATCAGAGACAGGCCGGTAATGAACACTGAAGCTTTCTTT; CDR3aa: CAIRDRPVMNTEAFF
d_gene: -; abundance: -; j_gene: TRBJ2-7; v_gene: TRBV18; CDR3nt: TGTGCCAGCTCATTTTCCGGGACCAACTACGAGCAGTACTTC; CDR3aa: CASSFSGTNYEQYF
d_gene: TRBD2; abundance: few; j_gene: TRBJ2-3; v_gene: TRBV7-2; CDR3nt: TGTGCCAGCAGCCCCAGACCAGCGGGGGGTCTCACAGATACGCAGTATTTT; CDR3aa: CASSPRPAGGLTDTQYF
d_gene: -; abundance: many; j_gene: TRBJ1-5; v_gene: TRBV5-1; CDR3nt: TGCGCCAGCAGCTTGGACACCAATCAGCCCCAGCATTTT; CDR3aa: CASSLDTNQPQHF
d_gene: TRBD1; abundance: few; j_gene: TRBJ2-5; v_gene: TRBV5-1; CDR3nt: TGCGCCAGCAGCTTGGGACAGGGCTTTCTGGAGACCCAGTACTTC; CDR3aa: CASSLGQGFLETQYF
d_gene: -; abundance: -; j_gene: TRBJ2-5; v_gene: TRBV15; CDR3nt: TGTGCCACCAGCAGAGAAAGGGCAGCCCAAGAGACCCAGTACTTC; CDR3aa: CATSRERAAQETQYF
d_gene: -; abundance: few; j_gene: TRBJ1-5; v_gene: TRBV3-1; CDR3nt: TGTGCCAGCAGCCATGAGGGGAGAGGTCAGCCCCAGCATTTT; CDR3aa: CASSHEGRGQPQHF
d_gene: TRBD1; abundance: -; j_gene: TRBJ1-2; v_gene: TRBV29-1; CDR3nt: TGCAGCGTTACGACAGGGTCTAACTATGGCTACACCTTC; CDR3aa: CSVTTGSNYGYTF